The 18 T cell receptor beta chains presented below share a single source sample, sequenced in a study of tumor and adjacent non-tumor tissue in lung cancer. No cell sorting was done before RNA was extracted from the tissue. Distant lung tissue was collected more than 3 cm away from the tumor edge. TCRbeta libraries were built with three rounds of nested PCR, modified from ARM-PCR. TCRdb reprocessed the multiplex PCR reads with MiXCR, giving one entry per CDR3 protein. This sample has 80,000 or so distinct CDR3 sequences, with more than 80% found just once. Sample: distant non-tumor lung tissue. The receptors shown here come from a man aged 55-75 years with non-small cell lung cancer.

A word on this clonotype: A read error may be the cause here, since a much bigger clone is one base away. The chain carries TRBV5-6 and TRBJ2-7; D remains ambiguous. This CDR3 is 12 amino acids long. CDR1 and CDR2 (germline): SGHDT, YYEEEE. The CDR3 loop reads CTSSMDRYEQYF. The CDR3 DNA follows: TGTACCAGCAGCATGGATCGCTACGAGCAGTACTTC. Together with reference TRBV5-6 and TRBJ2-7, the CDR3 gives the full variable domain: DAGVTQSPTHLIKTRGQQVTLRCSPKSGHDTVSWYQQALGQGPQFIFQYYEEEERQRGNFPDRFSGHQFPNYSSELNVNALLLGDSALYLCTSSMDRYEQYFGPGTRLTVT.

The table lists this clonotype with a few counts. A much larger clone lies a single base off, so this may be a read error. The chain joins TRBV4-2 to TRBJ2-3; D gene ambiguous. The CDR3 is 11 residues long. Germline V gene data show CDR1 as LGHNA and CDR2 as YNFKEQ. CDR3 nucleotide sequence: TGTACCAGCACTGAAGCAGATACGCAGTATTTT. Encoded protein: CTSTEADTQYF.

The table lists this clonotype with a count of one. Compared with germline, one end of the junction differs, possibly owing to a read error. The chain has TRBV11-3 and TRBJ2-3; TRBD1 might be the D (5 bases). CDR1 and CDR2 from the germline V gene are SGHNT and YENEEA. The CDR3 loop spans 13 amino acids. CDR3 protein: CDSNFQWADTQYF. The CDR3 DNA sequence: TGCGACAGCAACTTTCAGTGGGCAGATACGCAGTATTTT.

Comment on this clonotype: Compared with germline, one end of the junction differs, possibly owing to a read error. The V gene is TRBV6-1, the J gene TRBJ2-3; 9 nucleotides align to TRBD1. The CDR3 spans 15 residues. In germline, CDR1 is MNHNS, CDR2 SASEGT. DNA of the CDR3: TGTGTCAGCAGCTACGGGACAGGGCCCACCGCTACGCAGTATTTT. Its translation: CVSSYGTGPTATQYF.

About this clonotype itself: The germline gene is not matched at one end of the junction; a read error may be the cause. The chain employs TRBV29-1 and TRBJ2-3; possibly TRBD2 for D (5 bases). CDR3 length equals 15 residues. CDR1 SQVTM and CDR2 ANQGSEA come from the germline V gene. CDR3: CSVTSSSGSTDTKYF. The CDR3 bases are TGCAGCGTTACAAGTTCGAGCGGTAGCACAGATACGAAGTATTTT.

As to this clonotype: Sequence at one end of the junction differs from germline and may be a read error. The CDR3 nucleotides read TGTGCCATCGGCCAAGGGGGGGGTAATGAGACCCAGTATTTC. Encoded protein: CAIGQGGGNETQYF. The V gene is TRBV12-3 or TRBV12-4, the J gene TRBJ2-5; possibly TRBD2 for D (7 bases). The CDR3 spans 14 residues.

The chain recombines TRBV20-1 with TRBJ2-7, with D possibly being TRBD2 (5 bases). The V end was cut by 1 base, the J end by 0 bases, with 19 bases between. This CDR3 comprises 17 residues. Germline V gene data show CDR1 as DFQATT and CDR2 as SNEGSKA (reference sequence). The CDR3 DNA reads TGCAGTGCTAGAGGTGTGGGTAGTGGGAGATCCTCCTACGAGCAGTACTTC. It encodes CSARGVGSGRSSYEQYF.

As concerns this clonotype: A much larger clone differs from this one at a single base, so this may be a read error. The chain uses TRBV21-1 and TRBJ2-1. TRBV21-1 is marked as a pseudogene. The CDR3 sequence is 12 residues long. The CDR3 spells CTRCCSYNEQFF. The CDR3 DNA reads as TGTACCAGATGCTGTTCCTACAATGAGCAGTTCTTC.

In regard to this clonotype: A read error may produce the germline difference seen at one junction end. This chain links TRBV30 with TRBJ1-2; possibly TRBD1 for D (5 bases). This CDR3 is 14 amino acids long. The germline CDR1 and CDR2 sequences are GTSNPN and SVGIG (reference sequence). CDR3 amino acids: CASPEGTSNYGYIF. The CDR3, as DNA: TGTGCCTCCCCAGAAGGGACTTCTAACTATGGCTACATCTTC.

To note about this clonotype: At one end the junction does not follow the germline gene, possibly because of a read error. The gene calls are TRBV11-3 and TRBJ1-3; D remains unclear. CDR3 length: 12 residues. Looked up from germline, CDR1 is SGHNT and CDR2 is YENEEA. In nucleotides, the CDR3 is TGTGCCAGCAGCTTTGGAACAAACATCATATATTTT. It translates to CASSFGTNIIYF.

The J gene is TRBJ2-1, the V gene TRBV20-1; maybe TRBD2 (6 bases). Per germline, CDR1 DFQATT and CDR2 SNEGSKA (reference sequence). The CDR3 runs to 15 residues. The V gene lost 5 bases and the J gene lost 7 bases, with 21 bases spanning the gap. The CDR3 bases are TGCAGTGCTGACTCAGCGGCGGGGTCGCGGAATGAGCAGTTCTTC. As protein: CSADSAAGSRNEQFF.

About this clonotype itself: A read error may be the cause here, since a much bigger clone is one base away. The chain links TRBV6-1 to TRBJ2-7, with no clear D. The CDR3 is 11 amino acids. Per germline, CDR1 MNHNS and CDR2 SASEGT. Here the CDR3 reads CASSSPYEQHF. In nucleotides, the CDR3 is TGTGCCAGCAGTTCCCCATACGAGCAGCACTTC.

As to this clonotype: Compared with germline, one end of the junction differs, possibly owing to a read error. The V and J genes are TRBV11-3 and TRBJ2-5, with D possibly matching TRBD2 (5 bases). Looked up from germline, CDR1 is SGHNT and CDR2 is YENEEA. This CDR3 comprises 13 residues. CDR3 sequence: CVSSYTGEETQYF. DNA of the CDR3: TGTGTCAGCAGCTATACCGGGGAGGAGACCCAGTACTTC.

Concerning this clonotype: This sequence may be a read error, since a much larger clone differs from it by one base. The genes are TRBV29-1 and TRBJ2-1, with D perhaps TRBD2 (5 bases). V was cut by 8 bases and J by 4 bases, with 12 bases left in between. This CDR3 comprises 12 residues. Germline CDR1 SQVTM, CDR2 ANQGSEA. The CDR3 spells CSIASYYNEQFF. CDR3 coding DNA: TGCAGCATTGCTAGCTATTACAATGAGCAGTTCTTC.

This clonotype has only one observation. This chain uses TRBV7-9 with TRBJ1-2; no clear D. This CDR3 has 11 residues. Germline-derived CDR1 and CDR2 are SEHNR and FQNEAQ (reference sequence). The CDR3 DNA is TGTGACAGTAGCTCCTCGGGCGGCTACACCTTC. This encodes CDSSSSGGYTF.

This clonotype was seen only a few times. This may stem from a read error, because a much larger clone lies one nucleotide away. The chain's CDR3 is CASRKVHASKTYEQYF. The CDR3 DNA is TGTGCCAGCAGAAAAGTGCACGCGTCCAAGACCTACGAGCAGTACTTC. J is TRBJ2-7 and V is TRBV6-2 or TRBV6-3; D is ambiguous. The V gene's germline CDR1 is MNHEY and CDR2 SVGEGT. Trimming stripped 6 bases from V and 2 bases from J, with 20 bases between. The CDR3 is 16 amino acids.

Concerning this clonotype itself: This may stem from a read error, because a much larger clone lies one nucleotide away. This chain uses TRBV6-2 or TRBV6-3 with TRBJ2-7; D remains ambiguous. This CDR3 contains 19 residues. Germline V CDR1 and CDR2: MNHEY, SVGEGT. The CDR3 nucleotides read TGTGCCAGCAGCACCATTTCGGTTAGAATTGAAAAAAAGTCCTACGATCAGTACTTC. This sequence encodes CASSTISVRIEKKSYDQYF.

The gene calls are TRBV6-5 and TRBJ2-5; TRBD1 or TRBD2 may be the D gene (5 bases each). Germline loops: CDR1 MNHEY, CDR2 SVGAGI. CDR3 length equals 14 residues. The CDR3 nucleotides are TGTCCCGGCAGTGATACCGGGACCGTGGGGGCCCAGTACTTC. Translated, it gives CPGSDTGTVGAQYF.